This record concerns one TCR beta chain sequence. The antigen is undetermined. CDR3 length: 14 residues. Trimming stripped 3 bases from V and 3 bases from J, with 9 bases between. The V gene's germline CDR1 is KGHSH and CDR2 LQKENI. The data are from a study of cytomegalovirus exposure and HLA in healthy donors. PCR involved 60 Vbeta and 13 Jbeta primers. The repertoire was sequenced with immunoSEQ multiplex PCR; TCRdb's copy has only in-frame clones and lacks some. Found here are some 70,000 clones, 75% to 85% of them singletons; the top ten hold about 7%. The study, taken as a whole, reports: In a later analysis, most CMV-associated TCR beta chains appeared HLA-restricted.

The J gene is TRBJ1-5, the V gene TRBV18; weak D call: TRBD1 (5 bases). The receptor was isolated from a human donor in good health. Sequencing used PBMCs. CDR3 amino acids: CASSPGADNQPQHF. CDR3 DNA: TGTGCCAGCTCACCTGGGGCTGACAATCAGCCCCAGCATTTT.